Sequencing of this TCR beta chain was carried out in a study of cytomegalovirus exposure and HLA in healthy donors. CDR1 and CDR2 from the germline V gene are SEHNR and FQNEAQ (reference sequence). Trimming cost V 5 bases and J 2 bases, with 13 bases left between them. This CDR3 contains 14 residues. Vbeta (60) and Jbeta (13) primers were used in the PCR. TCRdb's copy holds only in-frame clones and misses some; the assay was immunoSEQ multiplex PCR. The sample carries under 150,000 clones, 55% to 65% recorded once. The sample was PBMCs. This sequence was found in a woman in her forties in good health and CMV-seropositive. The V gene is TRBV7-9, the J gene TRBJ2-7; D not resolved. In DNA form, the CDR3 reads TGTGCCAGCAGCGCCTTGTGGCCTCCCTACGAGCAGTACTTC. Amino acid sequence: CASSALWPPYEQYF.